This TCR beta chain was observed in a study of T-cell memory formation after mild COVID-19 (dated by TCRdb to about 2021). Describing the broader study: TCR sequence clusters from the two donors were found to be largely donor specific. In a couple of donors, T-cell clones that expanded and contracted after mild COVID-19 were followed by sequencing TCRalpha and TCRbeta repertoires longitudinally. The cohort comprised two young, previously healthy adult volunteers, one female and one male. Broad study findings and their caveats: Some responding clones were found in pre-infection memory, which suggests that pre-existing cross-reactive memory T cells took part in the SARS-CoV-2 response. Contracting CD4+ clones turned up mainly in the CM and EM memory subsets, whereas EMRA was where CD8+ clones were enriched. The study included only a couple of mild cases, and larger cohorts that include severe cases with pre-infection samples were judged to be necessary. SARS-CoV-2 specificity of the second-wave clones peaking on day 37 was not confirmed. Balanced CD4/CD8 phenotypes were observed for clones contracting from day 15 to 85, whereas a bias towards CD4+ was observed for a second wave of clones expanding from day 15 to 37.

Ficoll-Paque density gradient centrifugation was the method used to isolate PBMCs. A note on this clonotype: Its antigen is not yet known. Nothing much larger sits one base from this clone, and base qualities are not available.

Taken from cysteine to phenylalanine, the CDR3 has 12 residues. The kept DNA is CDR3 alone, 36 bases in frame from the first base. V lost 6 bases and J lost 14 bases, and the count of bases not matched to a germline gene is 7. TCRdb records Illumina NovaSeq 6000 as the sequencer. Using 5'RACE with constant-segment primers, TCRalpha and TCRbeta cDNA libraries were constructed, with sample barcodes and unique molecular identifiers added in the process. RNA was extracted from every sample with Trizol reagent. The libraries were amplified in two PCR steps, and the second step added a second sample barcode and Illumina TruSeq adapters. The libraries were sequenced on an Illumina NovaSeq using 2 x 150 bp paired-end reads. The authors processed their data as follows. Demultiplexing of reads and collapsing into UMI-guided consensus sequences were performed with migec v1.2.7. With mixcr v2.1.11, UMI consensuses were aligned to TRA and TRB V and J templates and assembled into clonotypes. Expanded or contracted clonotypes were those called significant by both edgeR and NoisET, with noise models trained on biological replicates. For edgeR calls, the cutoffs were a false discovery rate-adjusted p below 0.01 and a log2 fold-change threshold of 1. PCA with hierarchical clustering of max-normalized trajectories of the 1000 most abundant clonotypes was used as exploratory dynamics analysis. The CD4 or CD8 phenotype of responding clones was assigned using the separately sequenced CD4+ and CD8+ repertoires. TCRdb took the public reads, trimmed them with fastp at Q25, ran MiXCR for clone calling and kept in-frame beta chains. Each record represents a unique CDR3 protein, reported with the most common genes and DNA among its rows. TCRdb assigned the V and J calls; the authors' analysis was not used. The sample table holds fewer than 450,000 distinct CDR3 sequences, of which around a fifth were seen once. Clones ranked in the top ten supply approximately 12% of the sample.

The sequencing input was PBMCs or a T cell subset sorted from them (not recorded which). Recombination connected TRBV12-3 or TRBV12-4 to TRBJ2-3, with TRBD2 matching 11 junction bases. The clonotype comes from an adult woman who had mild COVID-19 (a few samples of this study predate the infection). The sample titles of this study are shuffled in the database, so cell type and time point are left out; the donor was told from shared clones. The CDR3 amino acid sequence is: CASSLRLAGLYF. The base sequence is TGTGCCAGCAGCCTCCGACTAGCGGGGTTGTATTTT.